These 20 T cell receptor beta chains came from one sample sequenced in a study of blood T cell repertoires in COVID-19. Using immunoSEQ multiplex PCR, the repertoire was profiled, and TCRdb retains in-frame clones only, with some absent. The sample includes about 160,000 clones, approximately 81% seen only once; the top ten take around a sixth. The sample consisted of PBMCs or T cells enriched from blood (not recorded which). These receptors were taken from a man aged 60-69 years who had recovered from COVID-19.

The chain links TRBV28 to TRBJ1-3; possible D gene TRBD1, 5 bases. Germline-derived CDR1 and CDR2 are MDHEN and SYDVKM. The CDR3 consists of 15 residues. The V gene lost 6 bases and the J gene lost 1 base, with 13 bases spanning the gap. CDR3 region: CASRLRDRSGNTIYF. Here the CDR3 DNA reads TGTGCCAGCAGACTCAGGGATCGATCTGGAAACACCATATATTTT.

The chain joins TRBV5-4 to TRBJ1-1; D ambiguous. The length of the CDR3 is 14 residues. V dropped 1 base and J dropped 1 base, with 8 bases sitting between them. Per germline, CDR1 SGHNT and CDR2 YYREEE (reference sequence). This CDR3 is CASSLRAGNTEAFF. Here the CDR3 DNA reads TGTGCCAGCAGCTTGAGGGCGGGGAACACTGAAGCTTTCTTT.

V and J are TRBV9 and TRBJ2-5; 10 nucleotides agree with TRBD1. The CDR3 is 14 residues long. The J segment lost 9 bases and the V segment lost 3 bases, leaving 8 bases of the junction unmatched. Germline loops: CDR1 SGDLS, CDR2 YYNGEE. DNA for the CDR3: TGTGCCAGCAGCGCCCTCGGGACAGGGGCTTCCCAGTACTTC. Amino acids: CASSALGTGASQYF.

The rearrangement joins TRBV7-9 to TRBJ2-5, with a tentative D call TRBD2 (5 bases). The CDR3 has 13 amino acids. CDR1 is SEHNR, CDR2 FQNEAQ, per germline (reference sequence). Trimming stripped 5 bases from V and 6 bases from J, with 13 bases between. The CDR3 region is CASSKSGLKTQYF. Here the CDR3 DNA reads TGTGCCAGCAGCAAATCCGGACTGAAGACCCAGTACTTC.

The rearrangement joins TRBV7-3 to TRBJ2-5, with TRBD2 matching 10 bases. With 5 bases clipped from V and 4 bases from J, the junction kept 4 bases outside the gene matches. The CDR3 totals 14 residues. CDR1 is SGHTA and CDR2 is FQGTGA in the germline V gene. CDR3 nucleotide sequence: TGTGCCAGCAGCCGACTAGCGGGCTCAGAGACCCAGTACTTC. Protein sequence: CASSRLAGSETQYF.

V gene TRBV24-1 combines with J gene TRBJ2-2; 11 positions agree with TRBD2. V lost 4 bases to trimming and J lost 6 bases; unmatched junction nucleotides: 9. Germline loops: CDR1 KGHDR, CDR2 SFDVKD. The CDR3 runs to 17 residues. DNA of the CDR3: TGTGCCACCAGTGAACCCGCCGGGACTAGCGGCCCCGGGGAGCTGTTTTTT. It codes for CATSEPAGTSGPGELFF.

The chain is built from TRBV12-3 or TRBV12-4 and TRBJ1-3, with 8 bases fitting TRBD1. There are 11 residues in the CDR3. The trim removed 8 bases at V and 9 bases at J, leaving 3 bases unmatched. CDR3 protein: CASHRGGTIYF. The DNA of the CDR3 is TGTGCCAGCCACAGGGGGGGCACCATATATTTT.

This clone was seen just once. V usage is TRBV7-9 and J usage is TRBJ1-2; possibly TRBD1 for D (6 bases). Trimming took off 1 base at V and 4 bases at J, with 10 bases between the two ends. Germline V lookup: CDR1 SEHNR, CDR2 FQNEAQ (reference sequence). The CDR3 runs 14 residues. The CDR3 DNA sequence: TGTGCCAGCAGCTTAGACGCAGGGGTCTATGGCTACACCTTC. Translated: CASSLDAGVYGYTF.

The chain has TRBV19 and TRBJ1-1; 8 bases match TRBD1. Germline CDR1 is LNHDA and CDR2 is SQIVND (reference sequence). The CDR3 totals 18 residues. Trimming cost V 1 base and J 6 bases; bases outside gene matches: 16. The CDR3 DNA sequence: TGTGCCAGTAGTATAGCCGGCGGCGGACAGGGTGTTGTGTCTGAAGCTTTCTTT. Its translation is CASSIAGGGQGVVSEAFF.

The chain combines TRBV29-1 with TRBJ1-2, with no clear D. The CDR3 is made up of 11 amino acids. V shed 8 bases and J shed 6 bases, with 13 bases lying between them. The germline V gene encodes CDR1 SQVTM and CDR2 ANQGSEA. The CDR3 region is CSPSSVNGYTF. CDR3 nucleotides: TGCAGCCCCAGTTCTGTTAATGGCTACACCTTC.

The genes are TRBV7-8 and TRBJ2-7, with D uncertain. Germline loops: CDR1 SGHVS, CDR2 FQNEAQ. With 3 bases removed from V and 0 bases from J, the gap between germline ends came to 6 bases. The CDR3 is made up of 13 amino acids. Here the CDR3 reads CASSFAVSYEQYF. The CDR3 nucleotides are TGTGCCAGCAGCTTTGCGGTCTCCTACGAGCAGTACTTC.

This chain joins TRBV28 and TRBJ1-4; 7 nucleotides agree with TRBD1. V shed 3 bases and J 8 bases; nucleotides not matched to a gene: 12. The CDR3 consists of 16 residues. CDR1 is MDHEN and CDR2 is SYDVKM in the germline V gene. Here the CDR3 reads CASSFFSQGLSEKLFF. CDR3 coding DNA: TGTGCCAGCAGTTTTTTCTCACAGGGGTTAAGCGAAAAACTGTTTTTT.

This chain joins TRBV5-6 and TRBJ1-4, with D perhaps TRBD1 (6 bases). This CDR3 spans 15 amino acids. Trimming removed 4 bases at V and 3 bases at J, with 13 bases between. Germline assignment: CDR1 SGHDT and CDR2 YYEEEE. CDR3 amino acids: CASSGTGSANEKLFF. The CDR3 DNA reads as TGTGCCAGCAGCGGAACAGGGTCGGCTAATGAAAAACTGTTTTTT.

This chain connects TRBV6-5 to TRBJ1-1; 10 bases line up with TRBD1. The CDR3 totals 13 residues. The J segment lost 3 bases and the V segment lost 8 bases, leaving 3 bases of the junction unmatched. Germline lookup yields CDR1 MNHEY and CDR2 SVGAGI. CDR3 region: CASGGTGDTEAFF. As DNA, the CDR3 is TGTGCCAGCGGAGGGACAGGGGACACTGAAGCTTTCTTT.

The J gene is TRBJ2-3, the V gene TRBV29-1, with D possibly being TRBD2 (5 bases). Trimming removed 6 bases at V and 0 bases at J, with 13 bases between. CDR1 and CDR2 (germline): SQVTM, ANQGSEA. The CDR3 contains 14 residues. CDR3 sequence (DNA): TGCAGCGTGGAGCGGAGCACTAGCACAGATACGCAGTATTTT. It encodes CSVERSTSTDTQYF.

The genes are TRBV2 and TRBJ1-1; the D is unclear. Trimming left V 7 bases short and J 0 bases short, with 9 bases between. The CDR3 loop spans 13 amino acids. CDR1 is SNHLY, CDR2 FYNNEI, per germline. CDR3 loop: CASNGLMNTEAFF. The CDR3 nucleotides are TGTGCCAGCAATGGTCTAATGAACACTGAAGCTTTCTTT.

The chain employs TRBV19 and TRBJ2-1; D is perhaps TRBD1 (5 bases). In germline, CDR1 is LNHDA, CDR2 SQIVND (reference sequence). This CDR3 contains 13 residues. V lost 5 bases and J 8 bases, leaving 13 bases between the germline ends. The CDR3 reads CASSGLRRDEQFF. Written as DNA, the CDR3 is TGTGCCAGTAGTGGCCTGCGCAGGGATGAGCAGTTCTTC.

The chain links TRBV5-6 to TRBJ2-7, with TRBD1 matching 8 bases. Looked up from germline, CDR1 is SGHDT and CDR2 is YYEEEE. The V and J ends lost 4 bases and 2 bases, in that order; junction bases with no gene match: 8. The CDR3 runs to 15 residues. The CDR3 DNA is TGTGCCAGCAGCCCTACAGGGGGAGCTACCTACGAGCAGTACTTC. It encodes CASSPTGGATYEQYF.

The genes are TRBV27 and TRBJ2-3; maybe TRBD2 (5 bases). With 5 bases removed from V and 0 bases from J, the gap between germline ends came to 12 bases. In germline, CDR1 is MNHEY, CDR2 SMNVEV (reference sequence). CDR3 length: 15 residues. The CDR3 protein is CASSVAGLSTDTQYF. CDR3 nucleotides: TGTGCCAGCAGTGTGGCGGGCCTTAGCACAGATACGCAGTATTTT.

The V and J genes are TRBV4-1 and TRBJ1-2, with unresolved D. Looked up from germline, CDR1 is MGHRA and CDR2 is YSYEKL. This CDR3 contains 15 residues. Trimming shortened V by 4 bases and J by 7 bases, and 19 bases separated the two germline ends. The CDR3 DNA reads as TGCGCCAGCAGCCCACAGCTCGAGGGATTGGGTGGCTACACCTTC. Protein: CASSPQLEGLGGYTF.